This T cell receptor beta chain was recorded in a study of read filtering for tumor transcriptome and immune sequencing (TCRdb year 2020). Turning to the overall study: Of the patients in the cohort, more than 16 were male and approximately 15 were female, and their mean age was about 69 years, with a range of roughly 40 to 80. By revised international staging, 8 patients were R-ISS I, under 20 were R-ISS II and about seven were R-ISS III. After DNase treatment, whole-transcriptome libraries were prepared with the TruSeq RNA Access Library Prep Kit. Per sample, about 4.05 to 10.27 million TCR-region mapped reads were obtained with IR-seq, compared with only about 85 to 1,400 with RNA-seq. Using the same bone marrow samples, the study compared TCR repertoires obtained by targeted immune repertoire sequencing with those obtained by bulk whole-transcriptome sequencing. One of the main goals was to work out a read-filtering strategy for immune repertoire data, in particular whether clonotypes backed by only a single read should be removed.

The germline V end is reduced by 2 bases and the J end by 2 bases; junction bases left unmatched: 10. For CDR1 and CDR2, the germline V gene lists LGHNA and YNFKEQ. Reading from cysteine to phenylalanine, the CDR3 counts 20 amino acids. Just CDR3 DNA is preserved here, 60 bases in frame from base 1. Bone marrow was sampled from every patient at the time of active disease. Ficoll-Hypaque density gradient centrifugation was used to isolate the bone marrow mononuclear cells. Myeloma plasma cells were removed and CD138-negative cells were obtained by negative selection following labeling with CD138 magnetic microbeads on a MACS separator. The purity of the isolated cells was checked by flow cytometry with CD138 antibodies on an Attune NxT. TRIzol reagent was used to extract total RNA, and a NanoDrop spectrophotometer was used to quantify the extracted RNA. Paired RNA-seq and IR-seq were performed on the CD138-negative bone marrow sample of each patient.

This clonotype has ten or more counts. Its antigen is unknown. It has no much larger one-base neighbor in the sample; base qualities were not kept. The research as a whole found: Removing single-read clonotypes increased the correlation between IR-seq and RNA-seq shared clonotype proportions. In IR-seq, around 80% of clonotypes but 3% to 4.5% of total reads were represented by single-read clonotypes, whereas in RNA-seq, less than 75% of clonotypes and more than 35% of reads were represented by single-read clonotypes. Compared with RNA-seq, IR-seq captured clonotypes at much higher depth and more reliably, and a smaller IR-seq throughput was enough to identify most shared clonotypes. The sorted CD138-negative fraction was not purified T cells but a mixed bone marrow immune population.

Starting from roughly 0.4 ug RNA, TCR libraries were constructed with the Immunoverse kit using molecular barcoded adaptors that cover the alpha/delta and beta/gamma chains. TCR library preparation used the same RNA that went into transcriptome sequencing. An Illumina HiSeq 4000 with 2 x 150 cycles was used to sequence the TCR libraries. In the original analysis: MiXCR aligned TCR reads to human V, D, J and C references and assembled the aligned reads into CDR3 clonotypes, with quality filtering and error correction included. The tcR package in R was used for analysis of clonotype counts and gene usage diversity. Raw mapping reads were checked after the RNA-seq reads had been mapped by STAR aligner version 2.5.3a onto the human GRCh37 genome. To test the effect of sequencing depth on detected clonotypes, IR-seq fastq files were randomly downsampled using Seqtk 1.3. In TCRdb, the public reads were trimmed at Q25 with fastp and aligned with MiXCR, with productive beta chains retained. Identical CDR3 proteins give one entry, which carries the most common genes and DNA. Here the V and J calls rest on TCRdb's processing, not on the authors' analysis. The sample data list about 41,000 distinct CDR3 sequences, and 10% to 15% of these were observed just once. Roughly 31% of the sample belongs to the ten largest clones.

The sequence was collected from a donor at least 40 years old with multiple myeloma. The sample taken for sequencing was a population of CD138-negative cells sorted from bone marrow. The cell subset or site tag for this specimen amounts to: bone marrow mononuclear cells depleted of CD138+ plasma/myeloma cells by negative magnetic selection. The sequence joins TRBV4-2 to TRBJ2-1; 15 bases in the middle match TRBD2. The nucleotide sequence reads TGTGCCAGCAGCCAATCCGGGACTAGCGGGAGGACCCCCACCTACAATGAGCAGTTCTTC. Its amino acids are CASSQSGTSGRTPTYNEQFF.